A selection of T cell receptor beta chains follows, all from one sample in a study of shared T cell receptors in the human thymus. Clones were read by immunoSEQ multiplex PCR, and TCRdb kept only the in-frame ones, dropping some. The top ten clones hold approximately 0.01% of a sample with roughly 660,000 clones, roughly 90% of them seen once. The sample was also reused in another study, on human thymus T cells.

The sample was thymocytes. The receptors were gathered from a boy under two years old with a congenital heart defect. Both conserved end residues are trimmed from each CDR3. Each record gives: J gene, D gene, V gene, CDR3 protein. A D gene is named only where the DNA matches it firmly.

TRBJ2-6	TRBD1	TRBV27	ASSLSVVGQGARGANVLT
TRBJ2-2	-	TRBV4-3	ASSQDPLLDRGELF
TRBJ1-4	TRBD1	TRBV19	ASSSTGKSEKLF
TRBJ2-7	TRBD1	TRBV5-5	ASSTGTGSYEQY
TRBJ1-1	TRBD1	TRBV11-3	ASSWGTGNTEAF
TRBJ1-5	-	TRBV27	ASSLGAGSNQPQH
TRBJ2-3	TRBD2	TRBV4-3	ASSQARTSGGTDTQY
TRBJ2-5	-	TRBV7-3	ASSLQGHFQETQY
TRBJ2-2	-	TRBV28	ASSLLEAGLAKNTGELF
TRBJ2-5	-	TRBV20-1	SAQRVGTQY
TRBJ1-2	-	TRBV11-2	ASSVSTAGYGYT
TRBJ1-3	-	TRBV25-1	ASAPPVGNTIY
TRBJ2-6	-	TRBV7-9	AGRAPGTGANVLT
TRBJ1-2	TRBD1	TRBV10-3	AISESRGTGCGYT
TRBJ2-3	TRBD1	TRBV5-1	ASSRWYDRVSTDTQY
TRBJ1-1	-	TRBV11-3	ASSQGYGTEAF
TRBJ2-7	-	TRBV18	ASSLGQSYEQY
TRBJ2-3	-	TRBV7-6	ASSAARDTTDTQY
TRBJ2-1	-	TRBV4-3	ASSQDGSGNEQF
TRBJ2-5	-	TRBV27	ASSPGFRLKETQY